The rows below give T cell receptor beta chains drawn from one sample of a study of T cell responses to AZD1222 COVID-19 vaccine. Assay: immunoSEQ multiplex PCR; the TCRdb copy retains only in-frame clones and omits some. The table lists approximately 110,000 clones, roughly nine tenths of them singletons, with 2% to 2.5% in the top ten. The material sequenced was peripheral blood, taken 28 days after the second AZD1222 dose. The source is an adult who received the AZD1222 COVID-19 vaccine. CDR3s include the opening cysteine and the closing phenylalanine or tryptophan.

J: TRBJ2-7; V: TRBV19; CDR3: CASRPGLASYEQYF
J: TRBJ2-7; V: TRBV3-1/TRBV3-2; CDR3: CASSPPQGSYEQYF
J: TRBJ1-5; V: TRBV9; CDR3: CASSVDGARYQPQHF
J: TRBJ2-3; V: TRBV9; CDR3: CASSVDGLAGGTDTQYF
J: TRBJ1-1; V: TRBV5-1; CDR3: CASSLNRDTEAFF
J: TRBJ2-7; V: TRBV5-1; CDR3: CASSLQQGAYEQYF
J: TRBJ2-7; V: TRBV2; CDR3: CASIEQGRSEQYF
J: TRBJ2-3; V: TRBV5-1; CDR3: CASSLVETEAPDTQYF
J: TRBJ2-6; V: TRBV27; CDR3: CASSLSTGLTGSGANVLTF
J: TRBJ2-5; V: TRBV12-5; CDR3: CASAWTGIGETQYF
J: TRBJ1-2; V: TRBV19; CDR3: CASLPQGARNYGYTF
J: TRBJ1-4; V: TRBV9; CDR3: CASSVGMTTNEKLFF
J: TRBJ1-1; V: TRBV4-2; CDR3: CASSQDWTYSNTEAFF
J: TRBJ1-6; V: TRBV18; CDR3: CASSPTGHTSPLHF
J: TRBJ2-7; V: TRBV5-1; CDR3: CASSPVPSGGMDEQYF
J: TRBJ1-1; V: TRBV12-3/TRBV12-4; CDR3: CASRVSFTEAFF
J: TRBJ1-1; V: TRBV4-2; CDR3: CASSQDLTGRLRVNTEAFF
J: TRBJ2-7; V: TRBV6-5; CDR3: CASSYEETGYYEQYF
J: TRBJ2-2; V: TRBV19; CDR3: CASSSAPRTSGGELFF
J: TRBJ2-1; V: TRBV7-3; CDR3: CASSSTRTSEQFF
J: TRBJ2-7; V: TRBV18; CDR3: CASSPPRGSGVYEQYF
J: TRBJ1-5; V: TRBV7-2; CDR3: CASSLADRGQPQHF
J: TRBJ2-5; V: TRBV5-1; CDR3: CASSLGPQETQYF
J: TRBJ2-3; V: TRBV9; CDR3: CASSVGERGTDTQYF
J: TRBJ2-7; V: TRBV11-2; CDR3: CASSLDPSSYEQYF
J: TRBJ2-5; V: TRBV6-1; CDR3: CASSERATGLAGKETQYF
J: TRBJ1-3; V: TRBV6-5; CDR3: CATATGGSGNTIYF
J: TRBJ2-1; V: TRBV6-5; CDR3: CASKTSGSAHNEQFF
J: TRBJ2-3; V: TRBV6-6; CDR3: CASKSGLAGVGDTQYF
J: TRBJ2-7; V: TRBV24-1; CDR3: CATASGGVYEQYF
J: TRBJ2-1; V: TRBV7-7; CDR3: CASSSPGQGYNEQFF
J: TRBJ1-2; V: TRBV10-3; CDR3: CAISGSGYRSYGYTF
J: TRBJ1-3; V: TRBV19; CDR3: CASSTDRGIGNTIYF
J: TRBJ1-1; V: TRBV2; CDR3: CASTLGGNEAFF
J: TRBJ1-4; V: TRBV4-1; CDR3: CASSQEYRIGEKLFF
J: TRBJ2-7; V: TRBV18; CDR3: CASSYQGRFYEQYF
J: TRBJ1-2; V: TRBV5-8; CDR3: CASSTRGDRAYGYTF
J: TRBJ2-2; V: TRBV12-5; CDR3: CASGLTLDRGGTGELFF
J: TRBJ1-6; V: TRBV6-5; CDR3: CAARGFNSPLHF
J: TRBJ2-5; V: TRBV7-2; CDR3: CASSTGGMARETQYF
J: TRBJ1-1; V: TRBV28; CDR3: CASAQDRGTEAFF
J: TRBJ2-1; V: TRBV5-6; CDR3: CASSLGTGDPDNEQFF
J: TRBJ2-7; V: TRBV7-2; CDR3: CASSLVSLAGGIEQYF
J: TRBJ2-1; V: TRBV18; CDR3: CASSPPDSYNEQFF
J: TRBJ1-6; V: TRBV5-1; CDR3: CASSWTGQGNRDSPLHF
J: TRBJ2-1; V: TRBV5-5; CDR3: CASSSQGYNEQFF
J: TRBJ1-4; V: TRBV19; CDR3: CASSFGRVTNEKLFF
J: TRBJ1-6; V: TRBV19; CDR3: CASSFDRENSPLHF
J: TRBJ1-1; V: TRBV30; CDR3: CAWSVINTEAFF
J: TRBJ1-6; V: TRBV30; CDR3: CAWTKGRDNSPLHF
J: TRBJ2-3; V: TRBV5-4; CDR3: CASSSRAGNTDTQYF